This TCR beta chain comes out of a study of tumor-infiltrating lymphocytes in primary liver carcinoma. The study, taken as a whole, reports: Tumors reached a significantly greater top-250-clone fraction than blood did (p = 0.039).

Turning to this clonotype: Its antigen is not known. The germline gene is not matched at one end of the junction; a read error may be the cause.

Using a constant-region primer together with ProtoScript II reverse transcriptase, TCR beta cDNA was made from 500 ng of total RNA. It was through three nested multiplex PCR rounds of slightly modified ARM-PCR that TCR beta libraries arose. MiXCR, applied by TCRdb to the multiplex PCR reads, yields one record per CDR3 protein. The sample consists of under 200,000 distinct CDR3 sequences, around 81% of them appearing once. Without any cell sorting, roughly 18-30 mg of bulk tissue yielded co-extracted RNA and DNA. This TCR was recovered from a man in his forties with primary liver carcinoma and hepatitis B virus infection. The sequenced material came from tumor tissue from primary liver carcinoma.

CDR3: CTSSSGRLYAPEQYF. DNA of the CDR3: TGTACCAGCAGCTCCGGACGACTTTACGCGCCCGAGCAGTACTTC. The chain is built from TRBV11-2 and TRBJ2-7, with D uncertain. CDR3 length equals 15 residues. Germline lookup yields CDR1 SGHAT and CDR2 FQNNGV.